Following are 16 T cell receptor beta chains from one sample sequenced in a study of shared clonotypes between healthy human individuals. It was CD45RO-negative cells, positively selected for CCR7, that made up naive CD8 cells, with terminally differentiated effector memory CD45RA+ cells excluded. Sequenced by immunoSEQ multiplex PCR; TCRdb stores in-frame clones only, minus some. The sample lists about 700,000 clones, about 90% occurring once. Sequencing was done on a sample of naive CD8+ T cells sorted from blood. The origin of the receptors is a man aged 30 to 39 in good health.

The chain recombines TRBV6-6 with TRBJ1-5; D is undetermined. The germline gives CDR1 MNHNY, CDR2 SVGAGI (reference sequence). V was cut by 10 bases and J by 2 bases, with 12 bases left in between. The CDR3 contains 13 residues. For the CDR3, the DNA is TGTGCCACCTTCCGGGGTGGCAATCAGCCCCAGCATTTT. It translates to CATFRGGNQPQHF.

The chain uses TRBV11-2 and TRBJ2-1, with 9 bases lining up with TRBD2. The CDR3 has 15 residues. Germline trimming cut 0 bases from V and 9 bases from J; bases unmatched to any gene: 6. CDR1 and CDR2 from the germline V gene are SGHAT and FQNNGV. CDR3 amino acids: CASSLELAGEGEQFF. The CDR3 nucleotides read TGTGCCAGCAGCTTAGAATTAGCGGGAGAGGGTGAGCAGTTCTTC.

The chain uses TRBV7-6 and TRBJ2-7; 8 bases align to TRBD2. CDR3 size: 14 residues. CDR1 is SGHVS and CDR2 is FNYEAQ in the germline V gene. V was pared by 7 bases and J by 3 bases, with 8 bases of the junction left unmatched. The CDR3, as DNA: TGTGCCAGCACCCCAAGCGGGAGAAGCTACGAGCAGTACTTC. Its translation: CASTPSGRSYEQYF.

The chain joins TRBV9 to TRBJ2-1; no firm D call. This CDR3 is 14 amino acids long. Germline V CDR1 and CDR2: SGDLS, YYNGEE. V was pared by 0 bases and J by 3 bases, with 7 bases between. The CDR3 coding sequence is TGTGCCAGCAGCGTAGTCGACTTCTACAATGAGCAGTTCTTC. Residues: CASSVVDFYNEQFF.

This clone has only a few counts. The chain is built from TRBV5-4 and TRBJ2-7; TRBD1 is a possible D gene (6 bases). V was shortened by 4 bases and J by 4 bases, with 12 bases between the two germline ends. Germline CDR1 is SGHNT and CDR2 is YYREEE (reference sequence). The CDR3 spans 13 residues. Written as DNA, the CDR3 is TGTGCCAGCAGCCTAACCCAGGGGTACGAGCAGTACTTC. Translation: CASSLTQGYEQYF.

The rearrangement joins TRBV29-1 to TRBJ1-1, with 8 bases that match TRBD1. CDR1 is SQVTM, CDR2 ANQGSEA, per germline. V lost 2 bases to trimming and J lost 2 bases; unmatched junction nucleotides: 10. This CDR3 is built from 16 residues. The CDR3 DNA reads TGCAGCGTTGAATTTGGCGACAGGGGATTTAACACTGAAGCTTTCTTT. This sequence encodes CSVEFGDRGFNTEAFF.

As for this clone: Other nucleotide sequences from this sample produce the same CDR3. V gene TRBV28 combines with J gene TRBJ2-7; D uncertain. The CDR3 runs to 12 residues. Germline V gives CDR1 MDHEN, CDR2 SYDVKM. The V and J ends lost 0 bases and 6 bases respectively, with 6 bases between them. In DNA, the CDR3 is TGTGCCAGCAGTTTATGGGGCCGCGAGCAGTACTTC. Its translation: CASSLWGREQYF.

This clone was seen only once. Given a much more abundant clone one base away, this may be a read error. The sample carries other DNA sequences with the same CDR3. In DNA, the CDR3 is TGTGCCAGCAGTTTACTGGGGGGAGGTGAAAAACTGTTTTTT. Translation: CASSLLGGGEKLFF. The V and J genes are TRBV27 and TRBJ1-4, with D possibly being TRBD1 (5 bases). Looked up from germline, CDR1 is MNHEY and CDR2 is SMNVEV (reference sequence). The CDR3 totals 14 residues. V was pared by 2 bases and J by 7 bases, with 11 bases between.

A note on this clone: Other DNA sequences within the sample encode an identical CDR3. The rearrangement joins TRBV18 to TRBJ2-7, with TRBD1 matching 8 bases. The germline gives CDR1 KGHSH, CDR2 LQKENI. After removal of 0 bases from V and 0 bases from J, the junction contained 4 bases not matched to a gene. The CDR3 contains 16 residues. The CDR3 bases are TGTGCCAGCTCACCACCTACAGGGGGTAGCTCCTACGAGCAGTACTTC. This encodes CASSPPTGGSSYEQYF.

The V gene is TRBV7-9, the J gene TRBJ2-7; 11 bases line up with TRBD1. This CDR3 is 16 amino acids long. The germline gives CDR1 SEHNR, CDR2 FQNEAQ (reference sequence). After removal of 6 bases from V and 4 bases from J, the junction contained 11 bases not matched to a gene. The CDR3 sequence: CASRGTGTGGGYEQYF. In DNA form, the CDR3 reads TGTGCCAGCAGGGGAACTGGGACAGGGGGTGGGTACGAGCAGTACTTC.

The V gene is TRBV7-9, the J gene TRBJ2-5; the match to TRBD1 covers 8 bases. This CDR3 has 17 residues. V dropped 4 bases and J dropped 7; count of bases not matched to a gene: 17. The germline V gene encodes CDR1 SEHNR and CDR2 FQNEAQ (reference sequence). CDR3 in amino acids: CASSSTGTGFFFLTQYF. The CDR3 nucleotides are TGTGCCAGCAGCTCGACCGGGACAGGATTTTTCTTTTTGACCCAGTACTTC.

V is TRBV28 and J is TRBJ1-5; D is ambiguous. The CDR3 contains 15 residues. Trimming stripped 5 bases from V and 3 bases from J, with 14 bases between. The germline V gene has CDR1 MDHEN and CDR2 SYDVKM. The CDR3 bases are TGTGCCAGCAGTCCCGGGCAGGACCTCAATCAGCCCCAGCATTTT. Protein sequence: CASSPGQDLNQPQHF.

CDR3 sequence reads: CASSSRGTPGGYTF. The CDR3 DNA follows: TGTGCCAGCAGTTCGCGCGGAACACCCGGGGGCTACACCTTC. This chain connects TRBV6-5 to TRBJ1-2; D ambiguous. The CDR3 is made up of 14 amino acids. Trimming cost V 4 bases and J 8 bases, with 17 bases left between them. CDR1 and CDR2 (germline): MNHEY, SVGAGI.

V gene TRBV7-9 combines with J gene TRBJ1-1; D is unclear. Looked up from germline, CDR1 is SEHNR and CDR2 is FQNEAQ (reference sequence). The CDR3 is made up of 10 amino acids. V lost 4 bases and J lost 3, with 0 bases in between. CDR3 region: CASSYTEAFF. The CDR3 DNA sequence: TGTGCCAGCAGCTACACTGAAGCTTTCTTT.

This clone was detected only once. As DNA, the CDR3 is TGCGCCAGCGCCCGGGACCTGGCTTGGGGTGAGCAGTTCTTC. Residues: CASARDLAWGEQFF. The rearrangement links TRBV5-1 to TRBJ2-1; perhaps D is TRBD1 or TRBD2 (5 bases each). V shed 7 bases and J shed 9 bases, with 20 bases lying between them. The CDR3 is made up of 14 amino acids. From germline, CDR1 is SGHRS and CDR2 YFSETQ.

This clone has only one observation. CDR3 DNA sequence: TGTGCCAGTAGTATAACAGGGGGCAATCAGCCCCAGCATTTT. Translation gives CASSITGGNQPQHF. The J gene is TRBJ1-5, the V gene TRBV19, with 7 bases that match TRBD1. Losses at the gene ends were 2 bases for V and 2 bases for J; bases not matched to a gene: 0. Germline V gene sequence: CDR1 LNHDA, CDR2 SQIVND (reference sequence). The CDR3 is made up of 14 amino acids.